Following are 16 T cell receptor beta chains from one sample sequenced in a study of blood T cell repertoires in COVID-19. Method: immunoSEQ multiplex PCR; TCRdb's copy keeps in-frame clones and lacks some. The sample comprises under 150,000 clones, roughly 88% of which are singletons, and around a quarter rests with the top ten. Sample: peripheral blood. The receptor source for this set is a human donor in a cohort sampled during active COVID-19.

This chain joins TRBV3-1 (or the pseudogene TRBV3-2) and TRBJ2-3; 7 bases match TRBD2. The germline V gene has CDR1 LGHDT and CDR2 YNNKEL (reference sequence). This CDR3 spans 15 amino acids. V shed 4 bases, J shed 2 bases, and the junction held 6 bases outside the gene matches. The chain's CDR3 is CASSLSSGLTDTQYF. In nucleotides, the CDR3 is TGTGCCAGCAGCCTCTCTAGCGGCCTCACAGATACGCAGTATTTT.

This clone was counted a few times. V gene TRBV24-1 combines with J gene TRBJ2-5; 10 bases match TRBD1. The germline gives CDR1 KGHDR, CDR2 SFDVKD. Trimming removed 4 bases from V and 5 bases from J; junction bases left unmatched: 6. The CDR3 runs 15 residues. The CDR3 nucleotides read TGTGCCACCAGTGAATTCGGGACAGGGGTCGAGACCCAGTACTTC. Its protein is CATSEFGTGVETQYF.

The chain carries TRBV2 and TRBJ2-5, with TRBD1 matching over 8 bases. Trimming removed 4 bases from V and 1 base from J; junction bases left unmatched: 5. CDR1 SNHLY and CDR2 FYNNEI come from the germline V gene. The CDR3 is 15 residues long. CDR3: CASSVRTGTQETQYF. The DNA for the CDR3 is TGTGCCAGCAGTGTTAGGACAGGGACCCAAGAGACCCAGTACTTC.

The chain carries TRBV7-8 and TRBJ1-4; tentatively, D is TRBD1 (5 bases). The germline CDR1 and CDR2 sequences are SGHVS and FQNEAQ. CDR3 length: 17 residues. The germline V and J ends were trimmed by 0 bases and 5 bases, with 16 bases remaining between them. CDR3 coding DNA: TGTGCCAGCAGCTTAGCGAGGGGAGGACGGCAAAATGAAAAACTGTTTTTT. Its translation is CASSLARGGRQNEKLFF.

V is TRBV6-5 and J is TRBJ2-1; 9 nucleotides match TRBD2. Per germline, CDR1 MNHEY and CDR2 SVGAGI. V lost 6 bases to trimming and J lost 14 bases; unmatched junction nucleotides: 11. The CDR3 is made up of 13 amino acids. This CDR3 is CASRPRRTSAEFF. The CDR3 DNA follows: TGTGCCAGCAGACCCAGAAGGACTAGCGCGGAGTTCTTC.

This chain's CDR3 is CASSVDRITGELFF. The CDR3 region has the DNA TGTGCCAGCAGTGTGGACAGGATCACCGGGGAGCTGTTTTTT. The genes are TRBV2 and TRBJ2-2; 7 bases match TRBD1. Germline-derived CDR1 and CDR2 are SNHLY and FYNNEI. This CDR3 has 14 residues. Losses at the gene ends were 4 bases for V and 4 bases for J; bases not matched to a gene: 3.

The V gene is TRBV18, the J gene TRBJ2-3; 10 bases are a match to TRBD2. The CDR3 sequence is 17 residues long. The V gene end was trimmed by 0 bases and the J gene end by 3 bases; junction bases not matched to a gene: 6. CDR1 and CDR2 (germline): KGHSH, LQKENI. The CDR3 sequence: CASSPPASGGFTDTQYF. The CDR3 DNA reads TGTGCCAGCTCACCACCGGCTAGCGGGGGCTTTACAGATACGCAGTATTTT.

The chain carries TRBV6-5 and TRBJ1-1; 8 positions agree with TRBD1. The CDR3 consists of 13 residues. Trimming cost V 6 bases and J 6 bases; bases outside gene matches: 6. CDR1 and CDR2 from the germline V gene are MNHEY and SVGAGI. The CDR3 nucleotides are TGTGCCAGCAGAGACCCAGGGGGCCCTGAAGCTTTCTTT. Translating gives CASRDPGGPEAFF.

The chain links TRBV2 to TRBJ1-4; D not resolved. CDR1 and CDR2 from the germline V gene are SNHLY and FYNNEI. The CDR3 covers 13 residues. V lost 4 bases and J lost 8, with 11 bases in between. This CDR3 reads CASSGLPREKLFF. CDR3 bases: TGTGCCAGCAGTGGACTGCCTCGGGAAAAACTGTTTTTT.

The CDR3 nucleotides read TGTGCCAGCAGCCCCGCCCGTCGGGCGGGGCTGTACAATGAGCAGTTCTTC. Translated: CASSPARRAGLYNEQFF. The rearrangement uses TRBV7-9 and TRBJ2-1, with a possible D match to TRBD2 (6 bases). Germline V gives CDR1 SEHNR, CDR2 FQNEAQ (reference sequence). CDR3 length: 17 amino acids. V dropped 5 bases and J dropped 4 bases, with 21 bases sitting between them.

In DNA, the CDR3 is TGTGCCAGCAGTTACCTTTTGGGGGACAGGAACTATGGCTACACCTTC. Translating gives CASSYLLGDRNYGYTF. This chain links TRBV6-5 with TRBJ1-2, with 8 bases that match TRBD1. This CDR3 is 16 amino acids long. V lost 2 bases to trimming and J lost 2 bases; unmatched junction nucleotides: 7. Per the germline V gene, CDR1 is MNHEY and CDR2 is SVGAGI.

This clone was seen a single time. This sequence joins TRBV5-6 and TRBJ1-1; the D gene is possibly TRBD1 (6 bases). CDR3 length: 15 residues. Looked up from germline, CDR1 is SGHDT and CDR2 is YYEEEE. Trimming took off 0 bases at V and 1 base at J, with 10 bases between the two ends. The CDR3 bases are TGTGCCAGCAGCTTGGCAAGGGGGAGGAACACTGAAGCTTTCTTT. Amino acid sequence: CASSLARGRNTEAFF.

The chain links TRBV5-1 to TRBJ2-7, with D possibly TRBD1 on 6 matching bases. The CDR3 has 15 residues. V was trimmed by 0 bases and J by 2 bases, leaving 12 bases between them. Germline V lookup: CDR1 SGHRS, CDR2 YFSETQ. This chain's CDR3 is CASSLGWGLTYEQYF. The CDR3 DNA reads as TGCGCCAGCAGCTTGGGATGGGGGCTTACCTACGAGCAGTACTTC.

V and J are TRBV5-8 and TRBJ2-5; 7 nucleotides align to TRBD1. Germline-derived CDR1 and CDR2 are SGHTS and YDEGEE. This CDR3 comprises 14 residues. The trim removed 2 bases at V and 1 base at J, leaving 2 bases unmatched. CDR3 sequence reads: CASSFRTGQETQYF. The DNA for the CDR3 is TGTGCCAGCAGCTTTAGGACAGGCCAAGAGACCCAGTACTTC.

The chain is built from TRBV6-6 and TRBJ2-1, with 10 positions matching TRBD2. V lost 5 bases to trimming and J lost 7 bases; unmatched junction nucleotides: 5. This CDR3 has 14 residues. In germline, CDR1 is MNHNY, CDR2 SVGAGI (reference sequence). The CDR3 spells CASSTTSGANEQFF. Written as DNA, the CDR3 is TGTGCCAGCAGTACAACTAGCGGGGCGAATGAGCAGTTCTTC.

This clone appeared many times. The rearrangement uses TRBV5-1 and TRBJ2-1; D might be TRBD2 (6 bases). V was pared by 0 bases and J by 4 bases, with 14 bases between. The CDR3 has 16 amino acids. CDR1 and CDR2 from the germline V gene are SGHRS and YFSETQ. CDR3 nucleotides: TGCGCCAGCAGCTTGGTTGCGGGAACCATATACAATGAGCAGTTCTTC. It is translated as CASSLVAGTIYNEQFF.